This T cell receptor beta chain was recovered during a study of blood T cell repertoires in COVID-19. Study-level information: COVID-19 samples from acute and convalescent phases originated in the United States, Italy and Spain. T cells, B-cell-depleted T cells, or PBMCs supplied cDNA or gDNA.

Germline-derived CDR1 and CDR2 are SGHTA and FQGNSA. This CDR3 spans 14 amino acids. V was pared by 1 base and J by 2 bases, with 1 base of the junction left unmatched. The data were produced by immunoSEQ multiplex PCR, yet TCRdb's version contains in-frame clones alone and is incomplete. Of some 80,000 clones listed, 85% to 90% are singletons. The TCR was taken from a human donor in a cohort sampled during active COVID-19. V and J are TRBV7-2 and TRBJ1-2; 7 bases are shared with TRBD1. The source material was peripheral blood. CDR3 loop: CASSLDRGNYGYTF. CDR3 coding DNA: TGTGCCAGCAGCTTAGACAGGGGAAACTATGGCTACACCTTC.